The present entry profiles one T cell receptor beta chain with its context. This entry comes from a study of blood T cell repertoires in COVID-19. Study-level information: Samples came from the United States, Italy and Spain, spanning acute and convalescent COVID-19. PBMCs, B-cell-depleted T cells, or T cells provided the cDNA or gDNA that made up the material.

Per the original methods: Reference gene primer amplification gave estimated nucleated cell counts. The table came from immunoSEQ multiplex PCR; TCRdb's copy has only in-frame clones and leaves some out. V and J calls and clone size follow that table, whereas D and trimming were derived from the DNA. The sample has some 22,000 clones, roughly 85% seen once; the top ten hold over 20%. V was pared by 2 bases and J by 6 bases, with 6 bases of the junction left unmatched. CDR3 length: 16 amino acids. Germline CDR1 reads SGHTA; CDR2 reads FQGTGA. The chain is built from TRBV7-3 and TRBJ2-1, with 11 bases matching TRBD2. Sequenced input: peripheral blood. The clonotype comes from a man between 65 and 85 years old in a cohort sampled during active COVID-19. CDR3 bases: TGTGCCAGCAGCTTAGGGGGACTAGCGGACCTCAATGAGCAGTTCTTC. It encodes CASSLGGLADLNEQFF.